This T cell receptor beta chain was found in a study of cytomegalovirus exposure and HLA in healthy donors. Study information: Samples from HLA-typed donors yielded approximately 80 million unique TCRs in an early data release. The study's findings and limits: Analysis performed later found 15,000 or so TCR beta sequences associated with HLA alleles at 0.05 false discovery rate. In a later analysis, V- and J-gene trimming of beta chains associated with a DCLRE1C missense variant, replicated independently.

CDR3 length equals 14 residues. Germline V gene sequence: CDR1 SQVTM, CDR2 ANQGSEA. The V end was cut by 6 bases, the J end by 2 bases, with 14 bases between. With respect to this clone: The antigen remains undetermined.

PCR was performed using 60 Vbeta and 13 Jbeta primers. Original handling: Some 80 million unique TCR beta chains, 8.5 million to 14 million shared, were counted in a later analysis. Using immunoSEQ multiplex PCR, the repertoire was profiled, and TCRdb retains in-frame clones only, with some absent. From that table come the V and J calls and clone size; the DNA was used to work out D and trimming. The sample lists some 170,000 clones; under 85% were seen once. This sequence joins TRBV29-1 and TRBJ1-5, with D possibly TRBD1 on 5 matching bases. Sequencing was carried out using PBMCs. This sequence originates from a young woman in good health and CMV-seronegative. The CDR3, as DNA: TGCAGCGTCGCCCGGGACTCTGGCAATCAGCCCCAGCATTTT. This gives the protein CSVARDSGNQPQHF.